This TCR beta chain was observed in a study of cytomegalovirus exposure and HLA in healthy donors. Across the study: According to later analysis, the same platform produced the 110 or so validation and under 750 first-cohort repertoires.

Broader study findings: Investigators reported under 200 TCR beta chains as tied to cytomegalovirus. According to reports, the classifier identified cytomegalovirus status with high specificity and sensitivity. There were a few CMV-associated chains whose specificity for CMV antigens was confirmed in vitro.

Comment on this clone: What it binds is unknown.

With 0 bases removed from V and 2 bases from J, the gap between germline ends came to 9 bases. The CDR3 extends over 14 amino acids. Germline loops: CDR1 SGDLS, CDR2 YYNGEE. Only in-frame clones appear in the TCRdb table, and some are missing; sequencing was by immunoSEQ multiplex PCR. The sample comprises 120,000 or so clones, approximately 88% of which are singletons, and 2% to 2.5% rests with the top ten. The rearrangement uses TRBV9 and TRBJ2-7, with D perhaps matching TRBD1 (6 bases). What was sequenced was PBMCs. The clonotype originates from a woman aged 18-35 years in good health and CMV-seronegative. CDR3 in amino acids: CASSVGDNTYEQYF. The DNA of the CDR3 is TGTGCCAGCAGCGTAGGGGACAATACCTACGAGCAGTACTTC.